Following are 18 T cell receptor beta chains from one sample sequenced in a study of early T cells in non-severe SARS-CoV-2 infection. TCRdb called the 5' RACE reads again in MiXCR, with one record for every CDR3 protein. The data show about 50,000 distinct CDR3 sequences, roughly 9.4% seen once. The sample was whole blood, taken at baseline. These receptors originate from an adult who was a healthcare worker with PCR-confirmed SARS-CoV-2 infection or an uninfected control (not recorded which).

The chain employs TRBV7-8 and TRBJ1-2, with D unclear. The V gene lost 5 bases and the J gene lost 8 bases, with 18 bases spanning the gap. CDR1 and CDR2 from the germline V gene are SGHVS and FQNEAQ. The CDR3 contains 14 residues. The CDR3 loop reads CASSKEDGLYGYTF. CDR3 DNA: TGTGCCAGCAGCAAAGAGGACGGATTGTACGGCTACACCTTC.

This clonotype has a count of ten or more. V is TRBV9 and J is TRBJ2-3; 9 bases fit TRBD2. V was pared by 0 bases and J by 5 bases, with 10 bases of the junction left unmatched. CDR1 SGDLS and CDR2 YYNGEE come from the germline V gene. The CDR3 runs to 17 residues. This CDR3 is CASSVELAGAFGDTQYF. The CDR3 DNA follows: TGTGCCAGCAGCGTAGAGTTAGCGGGGGCCTTCGGAGATACGCAGTATTTT.

This clonotype has only a few counts. CDR3 nucleotide sequence: TGTGCCAGCAGCTTAGTGACTAGTTCGGCAGATACGCAGTATTTT. Translation gives CASSLVTSSADTQYF. The genes are TRBV7-6 and TRBJ2-3, with a weak D call TRBD2 (6 bases). Germline CDR1 is SGHVS and CDR2 is FNYEAQ. This CDR3 is 15 amino acids long. V was trimmed by 1 base and J by 4 bases, leaving 12 bases between them. Filled out from reference TRBV7-6 and TRBJ2-3, the complete variable domain reads GAGVSQSPRYKVTKRGQDVALRCDPISGHVSLYWYRQALGQGPEFLTYFNYEAQQDKSGLPNDRFSAERPEGSISTLTIQRTEQRDSAMYRCASSLVTSSADTQYFGPGTRLTVL.

This clonotype was counted ten times or more. The chain combines TRBV29-1 with TRBJ2-6, with D perhaps TRBD1 (7 bases). The CDR3 is 18 amino acids. Germline V gene lookup returns CDR1 SQVTM and CDR2 ANQGSEA. V shed 7 bases and J shed 0 bases, with 22 bases lying between them. This chain's CDR3 is CSATPEGARGSGANVLTF. The CDR3 nucleotides are TGCAGCGCCACCCCGGAGGGGGCGCGTGGCTCTGGGGCCAACGTCCTGACTTTC.

This clonotype showed up just a few times. The V and J genes are TRBV3-1 and TRBJ2-1; maybe TRBD2 (5 bases). CDR1 is LGHDT, CDR2 YNNKEL, per germline (reference sequence). CDR3 length: 13 residues. V lost 3 bases and J 6 bases, leaving 9 bases between the germline ends. Here the CDR3 reads CASSQEDRNEQFF. CDR3 sequence (DNA): TGTGCCAGCAGCCAGGAGGACCGCAATGAGCAGTTCTTC.

This clonotype is deemed medium-sized. The rearrangement joins TRBV7-8 to TRBJ2-7; D uncertain. The CDR3 contains 11 residues. V was pared by 5 bases and J by 7 bases, with 9 bases between. Germline CDR1 and CDR2: SGHVS and FQNEAQ. CDR3 residues: CASSTGMEQYF. The CDR3 nucleotides read TGTGCCAGCAGCACCGGAATGGAGCAGTACTTC.

The V call is TRBV7-2, the J call TRBJ2-1; TRBD2 agrees at 13 bases. V gave up 4 bases and J gave up 0 bases; unmatched junction bases: 9. Germline V lookup: CDR1 SGHTA, CDR2 FQGNSA. The CDR3 loop spans 19 amino acids. The CDR3 loop reads CASSSPGTSGDSSYNEQFF. The CDR3 region has the DNA TGTGCCAGCAGCTCCCCCGGGACTAGCGGGGACAGCTCCTACAATGAGCAGTTCTTC.

This clonotype appeared many times. The rearrangement links TRBV5-1 to TRBJ1-3; D is unclear. The ends were cut back, 0 bases at V and 7 bases at J, with 14 bases in the middle. The CDR3 runs 15 residues. The germline CDR1 and CDR2 sequences are SGHRS and YFSETQ. CDR3 in DNA: TGCGCCAGCAGCTTGGATGGGCCAGAGAGGAACACCATATATTTT. Encoded protein: CASSLDGPERNTIYF.

J is TRBJ2-5 and V is TRBV7-8; 8 positions match TRBD2. Germline CDR1 is SGHVS and CDR2 is FQNEAQ. This CDR3 has 15 residues. V lost 8 bases and J lost 7; bases outside the gene matches: 15. CDR3 sequence: CASRVAGNALGTQYF. Written as DNA, the CDR3 is TGTGCCAGCCGCGTAGCGGGGAACGCTCTAGGGACCCAGTACTTC.

This clonotype was counted between two and nine times. J is TRBJ1-2 and V is TRBV12-3 or TRBV12-4, with 11 bases that match TRBD1. V trimming: 6 bases; J trimming: 7 bases; junction bases outside the gene matches: 7. The CDR3 has 14 amino acids. Written as DNA, the CDR3 is TGTGCCAGCAGCCTGGGACAGGGGGTAGCTGGCTACACCTTC. Amino acids: CASSLGQGVAGYTF.

This clonotype came up many times. The V and J genes are TRBV3-1 and TRBJ1-4; D unresolved. The ends were cut back, 1 base at V and 7 bases at J, with 13 bases in the middle. Germline-derived CDR1 and CDR2 are LGHDT and YNNKEL (reference sequence). The CDR3 is 15 residues long. DNA for the CDR3: TGTGCCAGCAGCCAAGTACTCGCGTCCGGTGAAAAACTGTTTTTT. Encoded protein: CASSQVLASGEKLFF.

The J gene is TRBJ2-1, the V gene TRBV7-9; D is undetermined. Trimming took 6 bases from V and 9 from J, leaving 9 bases between them. The CDR3 totals 11 residues. In germline, CDR1 is SEHNR, CDR2 FQNEAQ (reference sequence). DNA for the CDR3: TGTGCCAGCAGGTTGACTGTTGAGCAGTTCTTC. Translation gives CASRLTVEQFF.

This clonotype was seen more than once but under ten times. This chain joins TRBV25-1 and TRBJ2-7; the D is unclear. Trimming took off 4 bases at V and 6 bases at J, with 13 bases between the two ends. Per the germline V gene, CDR1 is MGHDK and CDR2 is SYGVNS. The CDR3 extends over 13 amino acids. CDR3 nucleotide sequence: TGTGCCAGCAGTGGACCATCCCTCAGCGAGCAGTACTTC. It is translated as CASSGPSLSEQYF.

Remarks on this clonotype: This may come from a read error, since a much larger clone is one base off. J is TRBJ1-1 and V is TRBV28; D call uncertain. The CDR3 runs 15 residues. CDR1 is MDHEN, CDR2 SYDVKM, per germline. V was trimmed by 2 bases and J by 1 base, leaving 11 bases between them. The CDR3 is CASSLGGRKNTEAFF. The DNA for the CDR3 is TGTGCCAGCAGTTTAGGAGGACGCAAGAACACTGAAGCTTTCTTT.

This clonotype was counted many times. This rearrangement joins TRBV20-1 to TRBJ1-4, with D unresolved. The CDR3 consists of 14 residues. Between the trimmed V and J ends, which lost 5 bases and 8 bases, there was a span of 18 bases. Germline CDR1 and CDR2: DFQATT and SNEGSKA (reference sequence). CDR3 coding DNA: TGCAGTGCTCCCCTGCCAAGGATTGCGGAAAAACTGTTTTTT. Protein product: CSAPLPRIAEKLFF.

In this sample, this clonotype turned up a few times. The CDR3 loop is CASSYRLEGPYNEQFF. In nucleotides, the CDR3 is TGTGCCAGCAGCTATCGTTTAGAGGGCCCGTACAATGAGCAGTTCTTC. V gene TRBV3-1 combines with J gene TRBJ2-1; TRBD2 might be the D (5 bases). Germline-derived CDR1 and CDR2 are LGHDT and YNNKEL (reference sequence). The CDR3 covers 16 residues. The V and J ends lost 5 bases and 4 bases respectively, with 18 bases between them.

The chain uses TRBV5-5 and TRBJ1-1, with D tentatively TRBD1 (6 bases). The germline V gene has CDR1 SGHKS and CDR2 YYEKEE (reference sequence). Trimming pared 4 bases from V and 1 base from J, leaving 20 bases between. The CDR3 runs to 17 residues. CDR3 in amino acids: CASSLFTGSWTNTEAFF. The CDR3, as DNA: TGTGCCAGCAGCCTGTTTACAGGGTCTTGGACGAACACTGAAGCTTTCTTT. The whole variable domain, filled in from reference TRBV5-5 and TRBJ1-1, reads DAGVTQSPTHLIKTRGQQVTLRCSPISGHKSVSWYQQVLGQGPQFIFQYYEKEERGRGNFPDRFSARQFPNYSSELNVNALLLGDSALYLCASSLFTGSWTNTEAFFGQGTRLTVV.

This clonotype was seen at least ten times. V usage is TRBV4-1 and J usage is TRBJ2-7, with D perhaps TRBD1 (6 bases). Germline V gives CDR1 MGHRA, CDR2 YSYEKL. CDR3 length: 13 amino acids. Trimming took 5 bases from V and 5 from J, leaving 13 bases between them. As DNA, the CDR3 is TGCGCCAGCAGCAAGGACAGTATAAACGAGCAGTACTTC. Its protein is CASSKDSINEQYF.